Given below is one TCR beta chain in context. Antigen specificity is unknown. This record belongs to a study of beta chain features in type 1 diabetes. Study observations and caveats: More deletions and fewer insertions at VDJ junctions were found in patients with type 1 diabetes. Any HLA effect on TCRB rearrangement was left unresolved by small sub-analyses. Shorter TCRB CDR3s, moderately but significantly so, marked every one of the four CD4+ subsets in Type 1 diabetes patients.

The authors reverse transcribed all of the isolated RNA, so sequencing captured expressed TCRB transcripts. Using immunoSEQ multiplex PCR, the repertoire was profiled, and TCRdb retains in-frame clones only, with some absent. The sample yields some 280,000 clones, 14% seen once. The sample comprised naive CD4+ T cells from blood. This TCR came from a young man with type 1 diabetes.

CDR3 region: CASLSGRAFHEQFF. CDR3 nucleotides: TGTGCCAGCCTGAGCGGGAGGGCCTTCCATGAGCAGTTCTTC. The chain couples TRBV28 to TRBJ2-1, with 10 bases identical to TRBD2. Germline V gene lookup returns CDR1 MDHEN and CDR2 SYDVKM. V trimming: 8 bases; J trimming: 8 bases; junction bases outside the gene matches: 9. The CDR3 is made up of 14 amino acids.